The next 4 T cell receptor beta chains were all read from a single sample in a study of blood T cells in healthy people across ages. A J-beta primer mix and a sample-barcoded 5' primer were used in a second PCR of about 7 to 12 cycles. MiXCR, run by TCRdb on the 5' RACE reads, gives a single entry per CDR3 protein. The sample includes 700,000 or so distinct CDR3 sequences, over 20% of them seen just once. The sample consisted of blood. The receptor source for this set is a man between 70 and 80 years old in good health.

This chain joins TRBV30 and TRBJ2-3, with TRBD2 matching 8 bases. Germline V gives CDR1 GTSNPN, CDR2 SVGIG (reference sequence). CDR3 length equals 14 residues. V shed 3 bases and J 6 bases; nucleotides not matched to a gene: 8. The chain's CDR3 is CAWRGGLVSDTQYF. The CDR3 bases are TGTGCCTGGAGGGGGGGACTAGTATCGGATACGCAGTATTTT.

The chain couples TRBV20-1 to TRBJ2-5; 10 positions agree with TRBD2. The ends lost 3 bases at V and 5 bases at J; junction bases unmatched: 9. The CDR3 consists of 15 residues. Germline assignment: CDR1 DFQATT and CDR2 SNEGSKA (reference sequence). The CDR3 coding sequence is TGCAGTGCTAGGATAAGCGGGAGGGCCGGGGAGACCCAGTACTTC. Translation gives CSARISGRAGETQYF.

The CDR3 protein is CASSLGPGLNTEAFF. In DNA form, the CDR3 reads TGTGCCAGCAGCTTAGGGCCGGGTTTGAACACTGAAGCTTTCTTT. V gene TRBV11-2 combines with J gene TRBJ1-1; D uncertain. The ends were cut back, 1 base at V and 0 bases at J, with 9 bases in the middle. This CDR3 has 15 amino acids. Germline values: CDR1 SGHAT, CDR2 FQNNGV.

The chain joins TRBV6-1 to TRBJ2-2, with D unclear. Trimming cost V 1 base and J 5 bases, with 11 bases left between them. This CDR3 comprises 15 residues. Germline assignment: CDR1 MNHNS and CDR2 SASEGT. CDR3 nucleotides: TGTGCCAGCAGTGAAGTGGTCAGTCCTACCGGGGAGCTGTTTTTT. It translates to CASSEVVSPTGELFF.